The 3 T cell receptor beta chains in this list originate from one sample, sequenced in a study of naive and memory T cell subsets. Study-wide results and limits: A few larger clonotypes appeared in naive repertoires, especially CD8, possibly memory cells re-expressing CD45RA.

Two oligonucleotides, mixed equimolar, formed the beta constant-region primer covering TRBC1 and TRBC2. Four rounds of PCR amplified the ligated cDNA using nested alpha and beta constant-region primers plus SP2. TCRdb recomputed calls from the UMI-ligation and nested PCR reads with MiXCR, one row per CDR3 protein. The table has about 99,000 distinct CDR3 sequences, around 15% seen once; the top ten hold around 2.7%. These TCRs are of unknown antigen specificity. The sequenced sample consisted of naive CD8+ T cells from blood. These receptors all come from a human donor in good health.

This clonotype was detected a few times. V is TRBV20-1 and J is TRBJ2-2; 8 nucleotides line up with TRBD2. From germline, CDR1 is DFQATT and CDR2 SNEGSKA (reference sequence). Trimming removed 0 bases from V and 6 bases from J; junction bases left unmatched: 6. The CDR3 runs to 15 residues. The CDR3 DNA reads TGCAGTGCTAGAGATCGCGCGGGAGGTCCCGGGGAGCTGTTTTTT. As protein: CSARDRAGGPGELFF.

The chain joins TRBV11-1 to TRBJ2-7; D may be TRBD1 (5 bases). Germline V gene data show CDR1 as SGHAT and CDR2 as FQDESV (reference sequence). CDR3 length equals 14 residues. V was trimmed by 5 bases and J by 1 base, leaving 12 bases between them. The CDR3 DNA reads TGTGCCAGCAGCGCAACCCAGGGATCCTACGAGCAGTACTTC. Protein sequence: CASSATQGSYEQYF.

This clonotype was observed a handful of times. This chain uses TRBV10-3 with TRBJ2-5, with TRBD1 identical over 7 bases. The germline V gene has CDR1 ENHRY and CDR2 SYGVKD. Trimming removed 3 bases from V and 0 bases from J; junction bases left unmatched: 4. This CDR3 region has 15 residues. Written as DNA, the CDR3 is TGTGCCATCAGTGACCCGACAGGGAACCAAGAGACCCAGTACTTC. Amino acids: CAISDPTGNQETQYF.